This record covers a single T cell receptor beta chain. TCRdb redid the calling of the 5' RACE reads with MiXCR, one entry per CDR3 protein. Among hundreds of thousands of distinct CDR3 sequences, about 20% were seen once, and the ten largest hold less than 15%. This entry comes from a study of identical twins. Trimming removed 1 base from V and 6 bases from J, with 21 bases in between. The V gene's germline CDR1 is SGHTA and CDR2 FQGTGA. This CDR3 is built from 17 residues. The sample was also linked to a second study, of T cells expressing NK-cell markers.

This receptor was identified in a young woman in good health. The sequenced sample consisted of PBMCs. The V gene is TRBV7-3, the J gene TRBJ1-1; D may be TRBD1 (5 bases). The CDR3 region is CASSLNPGGTRSAEAFF. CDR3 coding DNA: TGTGCCAGCAGCTTAAATCCGGGGGGGACCCGTAGCGCTGAAGCTTTCTTT. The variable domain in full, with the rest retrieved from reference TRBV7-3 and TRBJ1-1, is GAGVSQTPSNKVTEKGKYVELRCDPISGHTALYWYRQSLGQGPEFLIYFQGTGAADDSGLPNDRFFAVRPEGSVSTLKIQRTERGDSAVYLCASSLNPGGTRSAEAFFGQGTRLTVV.